The rows below give T cell receptor beta chains drawn from one sample of a study of T cells after yellow fever vaccination. TCRdb reprocessed the 5' RACE reads with MiXCR, giving one entry per CDR3 protein. The sample lists some 300,000 distinct CDR3 sequences, 9.5% to 12% occurring once. Sequenced material: CD4+ T cells sorted from PBMCs, taken 45 days after the yellow fever booster vaccination. The receptors here all came from a young man who received the YFV17D yellow fever vaccine. The CDR3 runs from the conserved cysteine through the conserved F or W. The order of the fields is D gene, clone size, J gene, V gene, CDR3 protein, CDR3 DNA. A D gene is named only where the DNA matches it firmly. Expanded clones are given a class, and other clones once, few, many or no size at all.

TRBD2 | - | TRBJ2-3 | TRBV4-3 | CASSQDIPRGGAGRSTDTQYF | TGCGCCAGCAGCCAAGATATCCCTCGCGGGGGGGCGGGTCGGAGCACAGATACGCAGTATTTT
TRBD1 | few | TRBJ2-5 | TRBV19 | CASRGTAQETQYF | TGTGCCAGTAGGGGGACAGCACAAGAGACCCAGTACTTC
TRBD1 | - | TRBJ1-2 | TRBV19 | CASYPGTGVGYTF | TGTGCCAGCTACCCCGGGACAGGGGTCGGCTACACCTTC
TRBD1 | many | TRBJ2-1 | TRBV5-5 | CASSETGVFVDEQFF | TGTGCCAGCAGCGAAACAGGGGTCTTTGTCGATGAGCAGTTCTTC
TRBD1 | few | TRBJ1-5 | TRBV7-8 | CASSPQGARGQPQHF | TGTGCCAGCAGCCCACAGGGGGCGAGGGGTCAGCCCCAGCATTTT
- | many | TRBJ1-5 | TRBV5-1 | CASSPLGQLDQPQHF | TGCGCCAGCAGCCCACTCGGACAGCTAGATCAGCCCCAGCATTTT
- | - | TRBJ2-2 | TRBV5-6 | CASSLLGDTGELFF | TGTGCCAGCAGCTTGCTCGGGGACACCGGGGAGCTGTTTTTT
- | many | TRBJ2-5 | TRBV20-1 | CSAKRRLETQYF | TGCAGTGCTAAGCGGCGGCTAGAGACCCAGTACTTC
- | few | TRBJ1-1 | TRBV12-3/TRBV12-4 | CASSPRTVLNTEAFF | TGTGCCAGCAGTCCGCGGACGGTATTGAACACTGAAGCTTTCTTT
- | many | TRBJ1-6 | TRBV7-2 | CASSLAPGSYSPLHF | TGTGCCAGCAGCTTAGCGCCAGGCAGCTACTCACCCCTCCACTTT
TRBD2 | - | TRBJ2-7 | TRBV11-3 | CASSAGGIYEQYF | TGTGCCAGCAGCGCCGGGGGGATTTACGAGCAGTACTTC
- | few | TRBJ2-3 | TRBV9 | CASSVTEGGRTDTQYF | TGTGCCAGCAGCGTGACTGAGGGGGGAAGAACAGATACGCAGTATTTT
- | - | TRBJ2-1 | TRBV19 | CASQPGLSYNEQFF | TGTGCCAGCCAACCAGGGTTATCCTACAATGAGCAGTTCTTC
- | - | TRBJ1-4 | TRBV7-2 | CASSRSRNEKLFF | TGTGCCAGCAGCCGTAGTAGAAATGAAAAACTGTTTTTT
- | - | TRBJ1-2 | TRBV5-6 | CASSSPGGPGYTF | TGTGCCAGCAGCTCCCCCGGAGGGCCCGGCTACACCTTC
- | - | TRBJ2-7 | TRBV10-1 | CASSESGRQDEQYF | TGCGCCAGCAGTGAATCAGGGCGGCAGGACGAGCAGTACTTC
- | few | TRBJ1-2 | TRBV29-1 | CSASQEFDGYTF | TGCAGCGCGTCGCAGGAGTTTGATGGCTACACCTTC
TRBD2 | many | TRBJ2-2 | TRBV12-3/TRBV12-4 | CASSSGLAGEFTGELFF | TGTGCCAGCTCTTCGGGACTAGCGGGGGAGTTCACCGGGGAGCTGTTTTTT
- | many | TRBJ2-7 | TRBV7-2 | CASSTLPGPGAEQYF | TGTGCCAGCAGCACGTTACCGGGCCCCGGTGCAGAGCAGTACTTC
TRBD1 | few | TRBJ1-5 | TRBV19 | CASSKGQGAQPQHF | TGTGCCAGTAGTAAAGGACAGGGGGCTCAGCCCCAGCATTTT
- | - | TRBJ2-7 | TRBV6-2/TRBV6-3 | CASGKQGYEQYF | TGTGCCAGCGGAAAACAGGGCTACGAGCAGTACTTC
- | many | TRBJ2-5 | TRBV29-1 | CSVAFQETQYF | TGCAGCGTTGCTTTCCAAGAGACCCAGTACTTC
- | few | TRBJ2-5 | TRBV5-4 | CASSLAQTPRTQYF | TGTGCCAGCAGCTTGGCACAGACCCCGCGAACCCAGTACTTC
TRBD2 | many | TRBJ2-7 | TRBV5-1 | CASSLSATPVLAGVAYEQYF | TGCGCCAGCAGCTTGTCAGCGACGCCGGTGCTAGCGGGGGTTGCCTACGAGCAGTACTTC
- | - | TRBJ2-5 | TRBV7-2 | CASSLQGLAGTQYF | TGTGCCAGCAGCTTACAAGGTCTGGCGGGGACCCAGTACTTC
TRBD1 | few | TRBJ2-5 | TRBV25-1 | CASSGGTGGGKTQYF | TGTGCCAGCAGTGGGGGGACAGGGGGCGGAAAGACCCAGTACTTC
TRBD2 | few | TRBJ2-2 | TRBV12-3/TRBV12-4 | CASRPGGVSGELFF | TGTGCCAGCCGACCGGGGGGGGTCTCCGGGGAGCTGTTTTTT
- | - | TRBJ2-7 | TRBV6-5 | CASSNTYEQYF | TGTGCCAGCAGTAACACCTACGAGCAGTACTTC
- | - | TRBJ2-3 | TRBV20-1 | CSARVRDTQYF | TGCAGTGCTAGGGTACGAGATACGCAGTATTTT
TRBD1 | - | TRBJ2-5 | TRBV12-3/TRBV12-4 | CASSWGARGQGRETQYF | TGTGCCAGCAGTTGGGGAGCCCGGGGACAGGGCAGGGAGACCCAGTACTTC
- | - | TRBJ2-1 | TRBV11-3 | CASSLDFGDEQFF | -
- | few | TRBJ2-5 | TRBV6-2/TRBV6-3 | CASCDPPQETQYF | TGTGCCAGCTGCGACCCCCCCCAAGAGACCCAGTACTTC
TRBD1 | - | TRBJ2-1 | TRBV7-9 | CASSQDRTQFF | TGTGCCAGCAGCCAGGACAGGACGCAGTTCTTC
- | few | TRBJ2-5 | TRBV20-1 | CSASQDTSFMQETQYF | TGCAGTGCTAGTCAGGACACAAGTTTTATGCAAGAGACCCAGTACTTC
TRBD2 | - | TRBJ2-1 | TRBV29-1 | CSASGLAGGVISRNEQFF | TGCAGCGCATCGGGACTAGCGGGGGGTGTCATTTCTCGCAATGAGCAGTTCTTC
- | - | TRBJ2-3 | TRBV2 | CASRYGDTQYF | TGTGCCAGCCGATACGGAGATACGCAGTATTTT
- | - | TRBJ1-6 | TRBV7-8 | CASSSGTVDSPLHF | TGTGCCAGCAGCTCCGGGACGGTTGATTCACCCCTCCACTTT
- | few | TRBJ2-2 | TRBV30 | CAWIGAANTGELFF | TGTGCCTGGATAGGGGCCGCGAACACCGGGGAGCTGTTTTTT
TRBD1 | few | TRBJ1-1 | TRBV6-2/TRBV6-3 | CASRPAGGWNTEAFF | TGTGCCAGCAGACCCGCAGGGGGCTGGAACACTGAAGCTTTCTTT
TRBD2 | - | TRBJ2-5 | TRBV5-1 | CASGPGGAVETQYF | TGCGCCAGCGGGCCGGGGGGGGCGGTGGAGACCCAGTACTTC
TRBD2 | few | TRBJ2-1 | TRBV15 | CATSAPRGTSGVEGEQFF | TGTGCCACCAGCGCGCCTAGAGGGACTAGCGGGGTGGAGGGTGAGCAGTTCTTC
TRBD1 | few | TRBJ1-1 | TRBV20-1 | CSARVATGGGTEAFF | TGCAGTGCTAGAGTCGCGACAGGGGGCGGCACTGAAGCTTTCTTT
- | few | TRBJ2-3 | TRBV10-3 | CAISESRVDTDTQYF | TGTGCCATCAGTGAGTCCCGGGTGGACACAGATACGCAGTATTTT
- | many | TRBJ1-2 | TRBV7-2 | CASSPRQPTSGYTF | TGTGCCAGCAGCCCCAGACAGCCTACTTCCGGCTACACCTTC
- | few | TRBJ2-7 | TRBV2 | CASSARGAQNEQYF | TGTGCCAGCAGCGCCAGGGGGGCGCAGAACGAGCAGTACTTC
- | - | TRBJ2-1 | TRBV7-8 | CASSLVRASRGHNEQFF | TGTGCCAGCAGCTTAGTAAGGGCCTCTAGAGGCCACAATGAGCAGTTCTTC
- | - | TRBJ2-5 | TRBV24-1 | CATSDATGPQETQYF | TGTGCCACCAGTGACGCTACAGGGCCCCAAGAGACCCAGTACTTC
TRBD2 | - | TRBJ2-5 | TRBV2 | CAIAGVTQETQYF | TGTGCCATCGCGGGGGTGACTCAAGAGACCCAGTACTTC
- | many | TRBJ1-1 | TRBV27 | CASSLYGSETEAFF | TGTGCCAGCAGTTTATATGGGTCCGAGACTGAAGCTTTCTTT
TRBD1 | few | TRBJ2-5 | TRBV29-1 | CSVDHSGGTQYF | TGCAGCGTTGACCACTCAGGGGGGACCCAGTACTTC
- | - | TRBJ1-3 | TRBV18 | CASSPPGARSGNTIYF | TGTGCCAGCTCACCACCGGGGGCCAGATCTGGAAACACCATATATTTT
TRBD1 | - | TRBJ2-2 | TRBV4-1 | CASSQTGAGELFF | TGCGCCAGCAGCCAAACAGGGGCCGGGGAGCTGTTTTTT
TRBD2 | many | TRBJ2-3 | TRBV7-2 | CASSASGGNTDTQYF | TGTGCCAGCAGCGCTAGCGGGGGGAACACAGATACGCAGTATTTT
TRBD2 | few | TRBJ2-1 | TRBV28 | CASIGQALAGIHEQFF | TGTGCCAGCATCGGACAGGCACTAGCGGGGATCCATGAGCAGTTCTTC
- | - | TRBJ2-1 | TRBV7-3 | CASSLGGGAQFF | TGTGCCAGCAGCTTAGGTGGGGGGGCCCAGTTCTTC